This TCR beta chain was found in a study of CD8 T cells in ankylosing spondylitis. V lost 3 bases, J lost 5 bases, and 10 bases lay in between. The CDR3 is 13 amino acids. In TCRdb, the 5' RACE reads were re-called with MiXCR into one record per CDR3 protein. Among hundreds of thousands of distinct CDR3 sequences listed, about 24% were seen once. In its sample, this clonotype was seen a few times. What it recognizes is unknown. Study results and caveats: Disease-linked clones, CD8+, were relatively rare in peripheral blood. Characteristic, it appeared, of ankylosing spondylitis blood was a TCR beta motif of 7 or 8 highly homologous variants.

This clonotype was obtained from a male donor with ankylosing spondylitis. The source material was blood, either unsorted or a sorted T cell fraction (not recorded which). The chain employs TRBV12-3 or TRBV12-4 and TRBJ2-5; a weak D match, TRBD2 (6 bases). The CDR3 DNA sequence: TGTGCCAGCAGTTTCGGAGGGTCGGAGACCCAGTACTTC. Its translation is CASSFGGSETQYF.